The sequence of this TCR beta chain was determined in a study of T-cell reconstitution after alpha-beta-depleted transplantation in children (dated by TCRdb to the mid-2010s). Background on the whole study: The study quantitatively tracked T-cell immune reconstitution after TCRalphabeta/CD19-depleted allogeneic hematopoietic cell transplantation in children using TCR repertoire profiling.

Library creation used PCR. Sequencing was carried out with an Illumina HiSeq 2500. TCR libraries were prepared with molecular barcoding, using unique molecular identifiers to normalize TCRbeta repertoire quantification. TCRdb reworked the public reads: Q25 trimming with fastp, MiXCR clone assembly, productive beta chains retained. Every distinct CDR3 protein forms one entry, paired with its most common genes and DNA. This sample holds about 980,000 distinct CDR3 sequences; about 29% were observed only once. The top ten constitute under 30% of the sample. Summary of the overall study and its limitations: Hyperexpanded clone frequencies declined over subsequent months; after one year, T-cell counts and TCRbeta diversity were mostly attributed to newly produced T cells. Apparently early alphabetaT-cell count recovery about two months after transplant reportedly relied on only several hundred rapidly expanded clones derived from non-depleted graft cells. In some patients, the high TCRbeta diversity seen at day 60 was put down to recipient T cells and intrathymic progenitors that had survived conditioning.

As regards this clonotype: Its antigen is currently not known. No base qualities exist here, and no much larger clone lies one base off it.

The sample's treatment or condition label, in plain terms: allogeneic hematopoietic cell transplantation with graft depleted of TCRalphabeta T cells and CD19 B cells. The transplant recipients were children given TCRalphabeta/CD19-depleted allogeneic hematopoietic cell grafts. There are 14 amino acids in the CDR3, from cysteine to phenylalanine inclusive. Just the 42-base CDR3 DNA is kept, in frame starting at base 1. CDR1 and CDR2, looked up from the germline V gene (reference sequence), are GTSNPN and SVGIG. V drops 0 bases and J drops 0 bases, leaving 9 bases in between. The TCR originated in a boy in the first two years of life who had a stem cell transplant for SCID, so the T cells may come from the graft donor. The chain links TRBV30 with TRBJ2-7, and TRBD1 may be the D gene, going by 5 matching bases. The sequences come from PBMCs, mostly from graft donor cells, collected 360 days after TCRalphabeta/CD19-depleted stem cell transplant. The bases are TGTGCCTGGAGTGTCCGACAGAGCTCCTACGAGCAGTACTTC. This translates into CAWSVRQSSYEQYF. The CDR3 plus the reference TRBV30 and TRBJ2-7 genes for the other parts give the full variable domain: SQTIHQWPATLVQPVGSPLSLECTVEGTSNPNLYWYRQAAGRGLQLLFYSVGIGQISSEVPQNLSASRPQDRQFILSSKKLLLSDSGFYLCAWSVRQSSYEQYFGPGTRLTVT.